This entry features one T cell receptor (beta chain) sequence. The sample holds many counts of this clonotype. Its antigen is not yet known. Base quality data are lacking; no much larger clone is found one base away. A library made for alpha chains picked up this beta chain off target, so its size means little. Libraries were constructed by 5' RACE. Sequencing was performed on a NextSeq 500. To allow correction of PCR and sequencing errors, the TCR library protocol tagged every TCR cDNA molecule with a unique molecular identifier. From the authors' description of their analysis: TCR identification, UMI-based error correction and CDR3 extraction were all carried out with Decombinator tools. TCRs above a frequency of 2 per 1,000, corresponding to the top 1% of the tumor frequency distribution, were defined as expanded. Expanded tumor TCRs statistically deemed absent (corrected P<0.05) from at least one tumor region were classed as regional, and all other expanded tumor TCRs were classed as ubiquitous. Rényi diversity was computed with the R vegan package after subsampling each repertoire 100 times to 5,000 TCRs. CDR3 similarity networks were built from amino acid triplet string-kernel similarity, with CDR3s being connected when pairwise similarity was above 0.82. Clones were called with MiXCR by TCRdb after fastp trimmed the public reads at Q25, and only in-frame beta chains were retained. Every distinct CDR3 protein forms one entry, paired with its most common genes and DNA. The V and J calls here are based on TCRdb, not the publication. The sample includes some 16,000 distinct CDR3 sequences, with approximately 6.5% observed a single time. Around 19% of the sample lies in the top ten.

The time point label on this specimen signifies: sample taken at primary tumor resection. The donors were 72 patients from the lung TRACERx cohort who had early-stage, untreated non-small cell lung cancer. Whole RNA extracted from tumor and nontumor lung tissue, or from cryopreserved PBMC samples, was used for TCR sequencing without cell sorting. Only patients for whom sufficient RNA was available from at least two tumor regions were selected for TCR sequencing. Tumor and adjacent nontumor lung specimens were reviewed by a lung pathologist before selection. The data derive from a study of spatial heterogeneity in lung cancer (dated by TCRdb to 2018 to 2020). Looking at the study overall: Beta-chain transcripts were consistently detected in greater numbers than alpha-chain transcripts, which likely reflects a higher abundance of beta-chain transcripts. TCR transcript counts in tumor regions correlated strongly with a T cell transcriptional module score from matched bulk RNA-seq. In the raw uncorrected reads, each unique combination of TCR and UMI appeared more than ten times on average. TCR alpha and beta repertoires were quantitatively compared across multiple tumor regions, matched nontumor lung and blood in non-small cell lung cancer. Nonsynonymous mutation counts, determined by whole-exome sequencing of tumor tissue, were related to TCR repertoire features. Both alpha and beta chains were TCR-sequenced in samples taken at surgery, namely 220 tumor regions, around 70 matched nontumor lung samples and 45 to 60 PBMC samples. General findings and caveats noted by the study authors: Counts of ubiquitous and regional expanded TCRs correlated with counts of ubiquitous and regional nonsynonymous mutations, respectively. Additional single-cell paired TCR alpha and beta sequencing was considered necessary to confirm, at a functional level, the hypothesis that regional TCRs recognize regional mutations. TCR-seq coverage of tumor T cells was estimated at only roughly 7.7% for alpha chains and approximately 12% for beta chains. A correlation was observed between the number of expanded intratumoral alpha and beta TCRs and the tumor nonsynonymous mutation count.

The clonotype originates from a female donor with early-stage non-small cell lung cancer. This material consisted of lung tumor tissue, taken at surgery.

The CDR3 has the sequence CASRLRQGWSEAFF. The sequenced DNA: TGTGCCAGCAGGTTAAGACAGGGTTGGTCTGAAGCTTTCTTT. This sequence uses TRBV12-3 or TRBV12-4 and TRBJ1-1, with 7 bases matching TRBD1. For this chain, trimming is 6 bases at the V end and 6 bases at the J end, and the number of junction bases without a gene match is 10. The CDR3 holds 14 amino acids from the cysteine to the phenylalanine. The entry retains the CDR3 DNA only, 42 bases that are in frame from base 1.